The 4 T cell receptor beta chains listed next were all sequenced from one sample in a study of shared clonotypes between healthy human individuals. Clones were read by immunoSEQ multiplex PCR, and TCRdb kept only the in-frame ones, dropping some. The data show about 480,000 clones, about four fifths seen once. The sequenced sample was PBMCs. The receptors come from a woman in her forties in good health. Some clones in this sample may be carry-over from other donors' samples.

The chain joins TRBV9 to TRBJ2-1; a possible D gene is TRBD2 (6 bases). The CDR3 contains 16 residues. Trimming took 3 bases from V and 0 from J, leaving 13 bases between them. Germline V gives CDR1 SGDLS, CDR2 YYNGEE. The CDR3 loop reads CASSGGGKSSYNEQFF. The CDR3 DNA is TGTGCCAGCAGCGGGGGCGGGAAAAGCTCCTACAATGAGCAGTTCTTC.

The V call is TRBV28, the J call TRBJ1-2, with 8 bases lining up with TRBD1. Germline CDR1 is MDHEN and CDR2 is SYDVKM. J gave up 7 bases and V 2 bases, and 12 bases lay outside the gene matches. The CDR3 consists of 16 residues. CDR3 coding DNA: TGTGCCAGCAGTTTACACTCCCCGAGGACAGGGTCTGGCTACACCTTC. Its translation: CASSLHSPRTGSGYTF.

This chain links TRBV5-1 with TRBJ1-4; D possibly corresponds to TRBD1 (6 bases). The CDR3 loop spans 16 amino acids. V lost 3 bases and J lost 8, with 20 bases in between. Germline loops: CDR1 SGHRS, CDR2 YFSETQ. The CDR3, as DNA: TGCGCCAGCAGCTGGGGGGCACTTGGGGCTGGCGAAAAACTGTTTTTT. This encodes CASSWGALGAGEKLFF.

This clone occurred a few times. The chain couples TRBV10-3 to TRBJ2-1; tentative D call: TRBD1 (6 bases). V lost 5 bases to trimming and J lost 7 bases, with 18 bases between them. The CDR3 contains 15 residues. CDR1 is ENHRY and CDR2 is SYGVKD in the germline V gene. In DNA, the CDR3 is TGTGCCATCAGTTATTCGGACCCCGGGACAAATGAGCAGTTCTTC. Encoded protein: CAISYSDPGTNEQFF.